A selection of T cell receptor beta chains follows, all from one sample in a study of lymphopenia after photon versus proton radiotherapy. Assay used: immunoSEQ multiplex PCR; TCRdb lists only in-frame clones, some missing. This sample has 50,000 or so clones, with more than 85% found just once. Sequencing was performed on peripheral blood, taken from a patient treated with photon-based radiotherapy. These receptors all come from a woman aged 40 to 50 with cholangiocarcinoma. Both conserved end residues are part of each CDR3. The D gene is left open where the match is weak. Some rows have no size entry. The others give once, few or many, or a class for an expanded clone.

J | size | D | V | CDR3 | DNA
TRBJ1-1 | once | NA | TRBV28 | CASSSGTEPNTEAFF | TGTGCCAGCAGTTCTGGTACGGAGCCTAACACTGAAGCTTTCTTT
TRBJ1-1 | NA | NA | TRBV6-6 | CASRDTVNTEAFF | TGTGCCAGCAGAGACACAGTGAACACTGAAGCTTTCTTT
TRBJ1-1 | NA | NA | TRBV18 | CASSPLGSGNTEAFF | TGTGCCAGCTCACCCCTCGGCAGTGGGAACACTGAAGCTTTCTTT
TRBJ1-2 | NA | NA | TRBV5-6 | CASSLMTSQYGYTF | TGTGCCAGCAGCTTGATGACGTCACAGTATGGCTACACCTTC
TRBJ1-6 | once | TRBD1 | TRBV5-4 | CASSLGQGASPLHF | TGTGCCAGCAGCTTGGGGCAGGGGGCTTCACCCCTCCACTTT
TRBJ1-6 | NA | NA | TRBV30 | CAWSVGESSYNSPLHF | TGTGCCTGGAGTGTAGGGGAAAGCTCCTATAATTCACCCCTCCACTTT
TRBJ2-6 | NA | NA | TRBV2 | CASLDLPLSGANVLTF | TGTGCCAGCTTGGACCTCCCTCTATCTGGGGCCAACGTCCTGACTTTC
TRBJ2-6 | NA | TRBD1 | TRBV18 | CASSPLVAGQGKSGANVLTF | TGTGCCAGCTCACCACTAGTTGCGGGACAGGGAAAGTCTGGGGCCAACGTCCTGACTTTC
TRBJ1-1 | NA | NA | TRBV5-1 | CASSLDGVAGIEAFF | TGCGCCAGCAGCTTGGACGGGGTTGCGGGGATTGAAGCTTTCTTT
TRBJ2-7 | NA | TRBD1 | TRBV6-5 | CASSYGTGAPYEQYF | TGTGCCAGCAGTTACGGGACAGGGGCCCCCTACGAGCAGTACTTC
TRBJ2-1 | NA | NA | TRBV2 | CATQEWGNEQFF | TGTGCCACCCAGGAGTGGGGAAATGAGCAGTTCTTC
TRBJ1-1 | NA | NA | TRBV5-6 | CASSQPLSGHTEAFF | TGTGCCAGCAGCCAACCACTGAGCGGACACACTGAAGCTTTCTTT
TRBJ1-1 | NA | NA | TRBV9 | CASSRNTEAFF | TGTGCCAGCAGCAGAAACACTGAAGCTTTCTTT
TRBJ2-3 | NA | NA | TRBV4-3 | CASSPSRGDTQYF | TGCGCCAGCAGCCCCTCAAGGGGAGATACGCAGTATTTT
TRBJ2-5 | NA | TRBD2 | TRBV7-9 | CASSGTSGQETQYF | TGTGCCAGCAGCGGGACTAGCGGGCAAGAGACCCAGTACTTC
TRBJ1-1 | NA | NA | TRBV18 | CASSPEVERYEAFF | TGTGCCAGCTCACCTGAGGTAGAACGGTATGAAGCTTTCTTT